Each of the 12 T cell receptor beta chains below was sequenced from the same sample in a study of blood T cell repertoires in COVID-19 (dated by TCRdb to the early 2020s). Libraries were made using the immunoSEQ multiplex PCR assay. Entries here come from immuneACCESS through TCRdb and include only in-frame sequences with V and J called. Some clones fail to appear in such tables; in the studies checked, an unresolved V gene covers under half of the shortfall, and the cause of the remainder is unknown. The sample data list approximately 210,000 clones, and around 95% of these were observed just once. The ten largest clonotypes hold about 0.8% of the sample. The source material was peripheral blood. These receptors all stem from a young man with COVID-19, enrolled during active disease.

A single count supports this clone. J is TRBJ2-1 and V is TRBV7-9; D may be TRBD1 (5 bases). The CDR3 has 12 residues. The V end was cut by 4 bases, the J end by 5 bases, with 6 bases between. Germline CDR1 reads SEHNR; CDR2 reads FQNEAQ (reference sequence). In DNA form, the CDR3 reads TGTGCCAGCAGCTCCAGGGACAATGAGCAGTTCTTC. It is translated as CASSSRDNEQFF.

The V call is TRBV19, the J call TRBJ2-3, with D possibly TRBD2 on 7 matching bases. V dropped 3 bases and J dropped 0 bases, with 19 bases sitting between them. Germline V gene lookup returns CDR1 LNHDA and CDR2 SQIVND (reference sequence). The CDR3 spans 18 residues. The DNA for the CDR3 is TGTGCCAGTAGTATGAGGCGTCGCGGGGGCTCTAGCACAGATACGCAGTATTTT. Translation gives CASSMRRRGGSSTDTQYF.

The chain combines TRBV5-1 with TRBJ2-2; 10 bases map to TRBD2. Germline V CDR1 and CDR2: SGHRS, YFSETQ. The length of the CDR3 is 15 residues. V lost 3 bases to trimming and J lost 3 bases; unmatched junction nucleotides: 2. This chain's CDR3 is CASSSGTSDTGELFF. The DNA of the CDR3 is TGCGCCAGCAGCTCCGGGACTAGCGACACCGGGGAGCTGTTTTTT. Supplemented by reference TRBV5-1 and TRBJ2-2, the full variable domain reads KAGVTQTPRYLIKTRGQQVTLSCSPISGHRSVSWYQQTPGQGLQFLFEYFSETQRNKGNFPGRFSGRQFSNSRSEMNVSTLELGDSALYLCASSSGTSDTGELFFGEGSRLTVL.

V usage is TRBV5-1 and J usage is TRBJ1-3; 7 bases match TRBD1. Germline V gene lookup returns CDR1 SGHRS and CDR2 YFSETQ. V dropped 1 base and J dropped 7; count of bases not matched to a gene: 11. The CDR3 consists of 16 residues. The CDR3 region is CASSLILGQSINTIYF. The CDR3 nucleotides are TGCGCCAGCAGCTTGATCTTGGGACAGTCGATCAACACCATATATTTT.

The J gene is TRBJ2-1, the V gene TRBV2; D unclear. Trimming took 7 bases from V and 4 from J, leaving 14 bases between them. The CDR3 has 14 residues. Per the germline V gene, CDR1 is SNHLY and CDR2 is FYNNEI. In DNA form, the CDR3 reads TGTGCCAGCACGCCGGAACAGTATTACAATGAGCAGTTCTTC. Translation gives CASTPEQYYNEQFF.

The chain employs TRBV21-1 and TRBJ1-1. TRBV21-1 constitutes a pseudogene. The CDR3 sequence is 13 residues long. The CDR3 is CASNGGEGTEAFF. The CDR3 coding sequence is TGTGCCAGCAACGGAGGGGAGGGTACTGAAGCTTTCTTT.

The rearrangement links TRBV11-2 to TRBJ1-3; no firm D call. CDR3 length: 16 amino acids. The germline V gene encodes CDR1 SGHAT and CDR2 FQNNGV. V was cut by 0 bases and J by 0 bases, with 9 bases left in between. CDR3 amino acids: CASSLDGTYSGNTIYF. CDR3 bases: TGTGCCAGCAGCTTAGACGGTACTTACTCTGGAAACACCATATATTTT.

The gene calls are TRBV5-1 and TRBJ2-1, with 7 bases identical to TRBD2. The CDR3 is 14 residues long. The germline V gene has CDR1 SGHRS and CDR2 YFSETQ. With 6 bases clipped from V and 4 bases from J, the junction kept 7 bases outside the gene matches. CDR3 sequence: CASMLGGIYNEQFF. The CDR3 bases are TGCGCCAGCATGTTGGGGGGGATATACAATGAGCAGTTCTTC.

The chain carries TRBV13 and TRBJ1-1, with D perhaps TRBD1 (5 bases). This CDR3 has 14 amino acids. Germline-derived CDR1 and CDR2 are PRHDT and FYEKMQ (reference sequence). Trimming shortened V by 5 bases and J by 0 bases, and 10 bases separated the two germline ends. CDR3 DNA: TGTGCCAGCAGCCACCGACAGATGAACACTGAAGCTTTCTTT. It codes for CASSHRQMNTEAFF.

The chain links TRBV5-1 to TRBJ2-5; D remains ambiguous. CDR1 and CDR2 from the germline V gene are SGHRS and YFSETQ. V shed 0 bases and J shed 5 bases, with 14 bases lying between them. This CDR3 comprises 15 residues. Here the CDR3 reads CASSLAPGMEETQYF. As DNA, the CDR3 is TGCGCCAGCAGCTTGGCACCGGGTATGGAGGAGACCCAGTACTTC.

The chain carries TRBV7-3 and TRBJ2-1; 8 bases agree with TRBD2. CDR1 is SGHTA, CDR2 FQGTGA, per germline. V lost 2 bases, J lost 7 bases, and 7 bases stayed unmatched. CDR3 size: 15 residues. The CDR3 sequence: CASSLELAVGNEQFF. The CDR3 nucleotides are TGTGCCAGCAGCTTAGAACTAGCGGTGGGGAATGAGCAGTTCTTC.

The V call is TRBV4-1, the J call TRBJ2-7; D gene unclear. This CDR3 has 13 residues. V was shortened by 0 bases and J by 9 bases, with 12 bases between the two germline ends. CDR1 MGHRA and CDR2 YSYEKL come from the germline V gene. The CDR3 region is CASSQEQRSVQYF. CDR3 sequence (DNA): TGCGCCAGCAGCCAAGAACAGAGAAGTGTGCAGTACTTC.